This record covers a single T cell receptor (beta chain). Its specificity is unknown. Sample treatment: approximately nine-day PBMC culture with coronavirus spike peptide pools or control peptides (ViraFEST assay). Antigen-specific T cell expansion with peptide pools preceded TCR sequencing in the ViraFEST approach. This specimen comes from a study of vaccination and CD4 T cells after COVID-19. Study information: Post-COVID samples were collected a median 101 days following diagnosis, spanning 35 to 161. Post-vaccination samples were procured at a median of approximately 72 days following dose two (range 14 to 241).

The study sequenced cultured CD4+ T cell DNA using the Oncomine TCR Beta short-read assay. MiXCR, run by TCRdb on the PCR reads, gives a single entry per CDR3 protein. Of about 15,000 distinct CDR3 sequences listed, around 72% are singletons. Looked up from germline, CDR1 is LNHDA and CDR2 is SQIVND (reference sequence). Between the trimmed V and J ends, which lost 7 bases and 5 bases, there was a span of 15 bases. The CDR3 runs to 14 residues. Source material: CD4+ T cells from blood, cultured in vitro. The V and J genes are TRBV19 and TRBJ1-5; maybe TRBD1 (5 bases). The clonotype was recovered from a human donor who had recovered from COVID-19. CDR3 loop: CASTPGQGHQPQHF. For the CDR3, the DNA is TGTGCCAGTACCCCCGGGCAGGGACATCAGCCCCAGCATTTT.